These T cell receptor beta chains were read from a single sample in a study of identical twins. MiXCR was run by TCRdb on the 5' RACE reads, yielding one entry per CDR3 protein. Here the sample spans 570,000 or so distinct CDR3 sequences, 9.6% being singletons. These data also formed part of another study, on yellow fever vaccine responses in identical twins.

Input material: PBMCs. The source of these receptors is a woman between 18 and 29 years old in good health. Each CDR3 is given with its conserved first and last residue. The D gene is left open where the match is weak. Not all rows give a size; the values are once, few, many and, for expanded clones, a class.

CDR3nt: TGTGCCAGCAGGGGACAGATCAATCAGCCCCAGCCTTTT; CDR3aa: CASRGQINQPQPF; abundance: once; j_gene: TRBJ1-5; v_gene: TRBV2; d_gene: TRBD1
CDR3nt: TGTGCTAGTGGTTTGGTACAGGATAGCAATCAGCCCCAGCATTTT; CDR3aa: CASGLVQDSNQPQHF; abundance: many; j_gene: TRBJ1-5; v_gene: TRBV12-5; d_gene: NA
CDR3nt: TGCGCCAGCAGAGACATGTCTGGAAACACCATATATTTT; CDR3aa: CASRDMSGNTIYF; abundance: NA; j_gene: TRBJ1-3; v_gene: TRBV10-2; d_gene: NA
CDR3nt: TGCAGTGCTGGGGGTGGCTCAGATACGCAGTATTTT; CDR3aa: CSAGGGSDTQYF; abundance: NA; j_gene: TRBJ2-3; v_gene: TRBV20-1; d_gene: NA
CDR3nt: TGTGCCAGCAGCTTAGGACTAGCGGGAGATAATGAGCAGTTCTTC; CDR3aa: CASSLGLAGDNEQFF; abundance: many; j_gene: TRBJ2-1; v_gene: TRBV5-1; d_gene: TRBD2
CDR3nt: TGTGCCAGCAGTTACACGACACCTTCCTACGAGCAGTACTTC; CDR3aa: CASSYTTPSYEQYF; abundance: NA; j_gene: TRBJ2-7; v_gene: TRBV6-5; d_gene: NA
CDR3nt: TGTGCCAGCAGCAGGGACAGGAATGGCTACACCTTC; CDR3aa: CASSRDRNGYTF; abundance: many; j_gene: TRBJ1-2; v_gene: TRBV7-9; d_gene: TRBD1
CDR3nt: TGTGCCAGCGGAGCCCCCGGGCGGGGGATGGTCACCGGGGAGCTGTTTTTT; CDR3aa: CASGAPGRGMVTGELFF; abundance: many; j_gene: TRBJ2-2; v_gene: TRBV5-4; d_gene: TRBD2
CDR3nt: TGTGCCAGCAGCGTTCAGGGTAACCCCCAAGAGACCCAGTACTTC; CDR3aa: CASSVQGNPQETQYF; abundance: NA; j_gene: TRBJ2-5; v_gene: TRBV9; d_gene: NA
CDR3nt: TGTGCCAGCAGCTTTTGGGCGGGAGACGGCGAGCAGTACTTC; CDR3aa: CASSFWAGDGEQYF; abundance: few; j_gene: TRBJ2-7; v_gene: TRBV11-2; d_gene: TRBD2
CDR3nt: TGTGCCAGTAGTGTGACCGACCGGGAAGCTTTCTTT; CDR3aa: CASSVTDREAFF; abundance: few; j_gene: TRBJ1-1; v_gene: TRBV19; d_gene: NA
CDR3nt: TGTGCCAGTAGGAACGGGGGATATAACACCGGGGAGCTGTTTTTT; CDR3aa: CASRNGGYNTGELFF; abundance: few; j_gene: TRBJ2-2; v_gene: TRBV19; d_gene: NA
CDR3nt: TGTGCCAGCAGCCTCCGACAGGGATCGAGCCATTTC; CDR3aa: CASSLRQGSSHF; abundance: many; j_gene: TRBJ2-7; v_gene: TRBV11-2; d_gene: TRBD1
CDR3nt: TGCAGCGCAATCGGGCAGGCCGGCTATGGCTACACCTTC; CDR3aa: CSAIGQAGYGYTF; abundance: NA; j_gene: TRBJ1-2; v_gene: TRBV29-1; d_gene: NA
CDR3nt: TGCAGTGCTAGAGGCGACAGGGACATCGGGGAGCTGTTTTTT; CDR3aa: CSARGDRDIGELFF; abundance: many; j_gene: TRBJ2-2; v_gene: TRBV20-1; d_gene: TRBD1
CDR3nt: TGTGCCATCAGCGAGTCGGAGAACGGGGGGCCCTCCAATACGCAGTATTTT; CDR3aa: CAISESENGGPSNTQYF; abundance: many; j_gene: TRBJ2-3; v_gene: TRBV10-3; d_gene: NA
CDR3nt: TGTGCCAGCAGCTCCCCTTTGGGCCAAGAGACCCAGTACTTC; CDR3aa: CASSSPLGQETQYF; abundance: many; j_gene: TRBJ2-5; v_gene: TRBV11-2; d_gene: NA